The 2 T cell receptor beta chains given below trace back to one sample, sequenced in a study of blood T cell repertoires in COVID-19. Assay used: immunoSEQ multiplex PCR; TCRdb lists only in-frame clones, some missing. Of 71,000 or so clones detected, 85% to 90% appear once; the ten largest clones hold approximately 15%. Sequencing input: peripheral blood. The origin of the receptors is a man at least 80 years old in a cohort sampled during active COVID-19.

The rearrangement joins TRBV28 to TRBJ1-2; 8 bases match TRBD1. This CDR3 comprises 15 residues. With 4 bases clipped from V and 8 bases from J, the junction kept 12 bases outside the gene matches. Germline V gives CDR1 MDHEN, CDR2 SYDVKM. The CDR3: CASSSTGTGLWGYTF. CDR3 sequence (DNA): TGTGCCAGCAGTTCGACCGGGACAGGTCTCTGGGGCTACACCTTC.

This clone was recorded a few times. CDR3 sequence (DNA): TGTGCCAGCAGCCCGTTCGGGTGGGGCAGGGGGGCCGGGAAGAATCAGCCCCAGCATTTT. Protein product: CASSPFGWGRGAGKNQPQHF. The chain joins TRBV27 to TRBJ1-5; 7 bases are shared with TRBD1. This CDR3 region has 20 residues. V lost 6 bases and J lost 4; bases outside the gene matches: 24. Germline loops: CDR1 MNHEY, CDR2 SMNVEV (reference sequence).